One sample yielded the 26 T cell receptor beta chains listed below, sequenced in a study of OX40 agonist ivuxolimab in advanced cancers. Data came from immunoSEQ multiplex PCR; TCRdb stores just in-frame clones and leaves some out. Seen here are some 80,000 clones, around 87% observed once, and the top ten hold less than 0.7%. Material: CD4+ or CD8+ T cells sorted from blood, obtained in a trial of the OX40 agonist ivuxolimab. Source of these receptors: an adult with an advanced solid tumor such as melanoma, head and neck, liver or kidney cancer.

This clone was detected only once. The CDR3 region is CASSQRGLAGGYEQYF. In DNA form, the CDR3 reads TGCGCCAGCAGCCAACGAGGACTAGCGGGGGGCTACGAGCAGTACTTC. The chain uses TRBV4-3 and TRBJ2-7; 14 nucleotides agree with TRBD2. With V trimmed by 2 bases and J by 3 bases, 3 bases remained unmatched. This CDR3 region has 16 residues. The germline V gene encodes CDR1 LGHNA and CDR2 YSLEER.

The chain recombines TRBV7-9 with TRBJ1-2; D gene ambiguous. V was pared by 5 bases and J by 0 bases, with 19 bases between. This CDR3 region has 17 residues. CDR1 and CDR2 (germline): SEHNR, FQNEAQ (reference sequence). This CDR3 is CASSAYFSSSANYGYTF. CDR3 sequence (DNA): TGTGCCAGCAGCGCATATTTCAGCAGTTCCGCTAACTATGGCTACACCTTC. The full variable domain, its missing parts supplied by reference TRBV7-9 and TRBJ1-2, is DTGVSQNPRHKITKRGQNVTFRCDPISEHNRLYWYRQTLGQGPEFLTYFQNEAQLEKSRLLSDRFSAERPKGSFSTLEIQRTEQGDSAMYLCASSAYFSSSANYGYTFGSGTRLTVV.

This chain links TRBV15 with TRBJ1-1; 9 positions match TRBD1. After removal of 3 bases from V and 1 base from J, the junction contained 0 bases not matched to a gene. CDR1 is LNHNV and CDR2 is YYDKDF in the germline V gene (reference sequence). The CDR3 spans 14 residues. The CDR3: CATSRDRGNTEAFF. The CDR3, as DNA: TGTGCCACCAGCAGGGACAGGGGGAACACTGAAGCTTTCTTT.

The chain couples TRBV4-3 to TRBJ2-7, with D possibly TRBD2 on 6 matching bases. The CDR3 spans 13 residues. Germline lookup yields CDR1 LGHNA and CDR2 YSLEER. Trimming removed 0 bases from V and 9 bases from J, with 12 bases in between. CDR3 region: CASSQDPGGAQYF. In nucleotides, the CDR3 is TGCGCCAGCAGCCAAGATCCCGGGGGTGCGCAGTACTTC.

V is TRBV10-1 and J is TRBJ1-1, with no clear D. The CDR3 consists of 12 residues. Per the germline V gene, CDR1 is WNHNN and CDR2 is SYGVQD (reference sequence). The germline V and J ends were trimmed by 3 bases and 7 bases, with 9 bases remaining between them. The CDR3 DNA follows: TGCGCCAGCAGTGAAGTACGAGGTGAAGCTTTCTTT. Translation gives CASSEVRGEAFF.

The V and J genes are TRBV11-2 and TRBJ2-1, with TRBD1 matching over 10 bases. V shed 3 bases and J 2 bases; nucleotides not matched to a gene: 7. This CDR3 region has 17 residues. Germline CDR1 SGHAT, CDR2 FQNNGV. CDR3 coding DNA: TGTGCCAGCAGCTTGAACCAAGGACAGGGGGCCTACAATGAGCAGTTCTTC. It specifies CASSLNQGQGAYNEQFF.

The chain links TRBV10-3 to TRBJ1-1; no firm D call. Trimming took off 10 bases at V and 2 bases at J, with 14 bases between the two ends. Germline V lookup: CDR1 ENHRY, CDR2 SYGVKD. The CDR3 consists of 13 residues. The CDR3 loop is CATRPDGNTEAFF. In nucleotides, the CDR3 is TGTGCCACCAGGCCGGACGGTAACACTGAAGCTTTCTTT.

The chain carries TRBV30 and TRBJ1-2; TRBD1 matches at 7 bases. V was pared by 3 bases and J by 3 bases, with 16 bases of the junction left unmatched. The CDR3 covers 17 residues. CDR1 and CDR2 from the germline V gene are GTSNPN and SVGIG (reference sequence). CDR3: CAWSFTGKRTGDYGYTF. CDR3 sequence (DNA): TGTGCCTGGAGCTTTACTGGGAAAAGGACAGGCGACTATGGCTACACCTTC.

V and J are TRBV5-4 and TRBJ1-1; D unclear. Trimming took 0 bases from V and 1 from J, leaving 7 bases between them. The CDR3 runs to 14 residues. Per germline, CDR1 SGHNT and CDR2 YYREEE (reference sequence). The CDR3 sequence is CASSLERRNTEAFF. The CDR3 region has the DNA TGTGCCAGCAGCTTGGAGAGGAGGAACACTGAAGCTTTCTTT. The full variable domain, its missing parts supplied by reference TRBV5-4 and TRBJ1-1, is ETGVTQSPTHLIKTRGQQVTLRCSSQSGHNTVSWYQQALGQGPQFIFQYYREEENGRGNFPPRFSGLQFPNYSSELNVNALELDDSALYLCASSLERRNTEAFFGQGTRLTVV.

The genes are TRBV27 and TRBJ2-7; D is perhaps TRBD2 (6 bases). This CDR3 comprises 16 residues. Germline lookup yields CDR1 MNHEY and CDR2 SMNVEV (reference sequence). The ends were cut back, 0 bases at V and 2 bases at J, with 14 bases in the middle. The CDR3 region has the DNA TGTGCCAGCAGTTTATCTCCCGGGACTTCGACCTACGAGCAGTACTTC. Translation gives CASSLSPGTSTYEQYF.

On this clone itself: In the same sample, other DNA sequences code for this CDR3. J is TRBJ1-1 and V is TRBV2; possible D gene TRBD1, 5 bases. CDR3 length: 14 amino acids. Per germline, CDR1 SNHLY and CDR2 FYNNEI. V lost 4 bases to trimming and J lost 0 bases, with 9 bases between them. CDR3 region: CASSVRGLNTEAFF. Written as DNA, the CDR3 is TGTGCCAGCAGTGTAAGGGGATTGAACACTGAAGCTTTCTTT.

V gene TRBV5-1 combines with J gene TRBJ2-3, with D unresolved. This CDR3 is built from 14 residues. V lost 0 bases and J lost 1, with 6 bases in between. CDR1 SGHRS and CDR2 YFSETQ come from the germline V gene. CDR3 residues: CASSLGSRTDTQYF. The CDR3 DNA reads TGCGCCAGCAGCTTGGGTTCCCGCACAGATACGCAGTATTTT. Full variable domain (rest looked up from reference TRBV5-1 and TRBJ2-3): KAGVTQTPRYLIKTRGQQVTLSCSPISGHRSVSWYQQTPGQGLQFLFEYFSETQRNKGNFPGRFSGRQFSNSRSEMNVSTLELGDSALYLCASSLGSRTDTQYFGPGTRLTVL.

The V and J genes are TRBV9 and TRBJ2-6, with a weak D call TRBD1 (5 bases). The germline V gene has CDR1 SGDLS and CDR2 YYNGEE. The CDR3 runs 18 residues. The ends were cut back, 2 bases at V and 0 bases at J, with 15 bases in the middle. CDR3 coding DNA: TGTGCCAGCAGCGTTTCAACAGCCCAGGGCTCTGGGGCCAACGTCCTGACTTTC. It is translated as CASSVSTAQGSGANVLTF.

The V call is TRBV7-6, the J call TRBJ2-5; D possibly corresponds to TRBD2 (7 bases). The germline V and J ends were trimmed by 4 bases and 5 bases, with 17 bases remaining between them. The CDR3 consists of 15 residues. Germline CDR1 and CDR2: SGHVS and FNYEAQ. This CDR3 reads CASSSHGGGPETQYF. The CDR3 DNA is TGTGCCAGCAGCTCTCATGGGGGGGGCCCGGAGACCCAGTACTTC. Full variable domain (rest looked up from reference TRBV7-6 and TRBJ2-5): GAGVSQSPRYKVTKRGQDVALRCDPISGHVSLYWYRQALGQGPEFLTYFNYEAQQDKSGLPNDRFSAERPEGSISTLTIQRTEQRDSAMYRCASSSHGGGPETQYFGPGTRLLVL.

The V and J genes are TRBV7-2 and TRBJ2-3; no definite D call. V was trimmed by 5 bases and J by 1 base, leaving 10 bases between them. The germline CDR1 and CDR2 sequences are SGHTA and FQGNSA. The CDR3 has 14 amino acids. CDR3 sequence reads: CASSPRSGTDTQYF. CDR3 nucleotides: TGTGCCAGCAGCCCCCGGAGCGGCACAGATACGCAGTATTTT.

V is TRBV25-1 and J is TRBJ2-1; 8 bases align to TRBD2. After removal of 4 bases from V and 8 bases from J, the junction contained 10 bases not matched to a gene. CDR3 length equals 15 residues. From germline, CDR1 is MGHDK and CDR2 SYGVNS. The chain's CDR3 is CASSATSGNWDEQFF. The CDR3 nucleotides are TGTGCCAGCAGTGCCACTAGCGGCAATTGGGATGAGCAGTTCTTC.

The gene calls are TRBV19 and TRBJ2-1, with D maybe TRBD2 (6 bases). Trimming removed 5 bases from V and 8 bases from J, with 16 bases in between. The germline V gene has CDR1 LNHDA and CDR2 SQIVND (reference sequence). The CDR3 sequence is 14 residues long. CDR3 sequence: CASSPGTPFDEQFF. CDR3 sequence (DNA): TGTGCCAGTAGTCCCGGGACTCCCTTCGATGAGCAGTTCTTC. Full variable domain (rest looked up from reference TRBV19 and TRBJ2-1): DGGITQSPKYLFRKEGQNVTLSCEQNLNHDAMYWYRQDPGQGLRLIYYSQIVNDFQKGDIAEGYSVSREKKESFPLTVTSAQKNPTAFYLCASSPGTPFDEQFFGPGTRLTVL.

This clone was recorded only once. The chain uses TRBV6-5 and TRBJ2-3; D may be TRBD1 (7 bases). Germline-derived CDR1 and CDR2 are MNHEY and SVGAGI. V was cut by 6 bases and J by 8 bases, with 9 bases left in between. The CDR3 is 11 amino acids. The CDR3 loop is CASSQGGTQYF. CDR3 DNA sequence: TGTGCCAGCAGCCAGGGGGGTACGCAGTATTTT.

V usage is TRBV19 and J usage is TRBJ1-2; D unclear. The V end lost 6 bases, the J end lost 2 bases, and 10 bases lay between the germline ends. This CDR3 is 13 amino acids long. Germline CDR1 is LNHDA and CDR2 is SQIVND (reference sequence). In DNA, the CDR3 is TGTGCCAGTAGGACGGCAGAAAACTATGGCTACACCTTC. Protein sequence: CASRTAENYGYTF.

This chain joins TRBV11-2 and TRBJ1-3; D may be TRBD1 (5 bases). The CDR3 has 14 residues. Germline assignment: CDR1 SGHAT and CDR2 FQNNGV. Trimming left V 4 bases short and J 2 bases short, with 9 bases between. CDR3 DNA: TGTGCCAGCAGCTCCTCAGGGACTGGAAACACCATATATTTT. Encoded protein: CASSSSGTGNTIYF.

The gene calls are TRBV2 and TRBJ2-3; 7 bases map to TRBD2. V was clipped by 6 bases and J by 3 bases; unmatched bases: 9. CDR3 length equals 15 residues. Germline assignment: CDR1 SNHLY and CDR2 FYNNEI. The CDR3 is CASRPRAGNTDTQYF. Written as DNA, the CDR3 is TGTGCCAGCAGGCCCAGAGCGGGAAATACAGATACGCAGTATTTT.

The chain couples TRBV6-4 to TRBJ1-4; D is undetermined. Trimming took 11 bases from V and 7 from J, leaving 20 bases between them. CDR1 MRHNA and CDR2 SNTAGT come from the germline V gene. The CDR3 runs 14 residues. CDR3 protein: CALPTGRKGEKLFF. CDR3 nucleotides: TGTGCCCTCCCCACGGGCAGGAAAGGTGAAAAACTGTTTTTT.

The gene calls are TRBV18 and TRBJ2-1, with a weak D call TRBD2 (5 bases). This CDR3 comprises 13 residues. The V gene lost 5 bases and the J gene lost 4 bases, with 9 bases spanning the gap. Germline CDR1 and CDR2: KGHSH and LQKENI. The CDR3 nucleotides read TGTGCCAGCTCAGCCGGGATATACAATGAGCAGTTCTTC. This codes for CASSAGIYNEQFF. Based on the CDR3 plus reference TRBV18 and TRBJ2-1, the full variable domain is NAGVMQNPRHLVRRRGQEARLRCSPMKGHSHVYWYRQLPEEGLKFMVYLQKENIIDESGMPKERFSAEFPKEGPSILRIQQVVRGDSAAYFCASSAGIYNEQFFGPGTRLTVL.

This chain links TRBV9 with TRBJ1-4; D remains ambiguous. Trimming took 0 bases from V and 5 from J, leaving 11 bases between them. This CDR3 has 15 amino acids. CDR1 SGDLS and CDR2 YYNGEE come from the germline V gene. CDR3 sequence: CASSVAEGSNEKLFF. In nucleotides, the CDR3 is TGTGCCAGCAGCGTAGCCGAAGGGTCAAATGAAAAACTGTTTTTT.

The rearrangement uses TRBV7-3 and TRBJ2-2, with D perhaps TRBD2 (5 bases). This CDR3 has 15 residues. Germline V lookup: CDR1 SGHTA, CDR2 FQGTGA. V was shortened by 5 bases and J by 0 bases, with 10 bases between the two germline ends. The CDR3 sequence: CASSPAAANTGELFF. CDR3 sequence (DNA): TGTGCCAGCAGCCCGGCAGCGGCGAACACCGGGGAGCTGTTTTTT.

This chain links TRBV21-1 with TRBJ2-7; TRBD2 is the table's D call, not checked against the DNA. TRBV21-1 is marked as a pseudogene. The CDR3 totals 10 residues. The CDR3 loop is CASGGDEQYF. CDR3 DNA sequence: TGTGCCAGCGGAGGGGACGAGCAGTACTTC.